This record concerns one T cell receptor (beta chain) sequence. Libraries were prepared by immunoSEQ multiplex PCR; TCRdb keeps only in-frame clonotypes and omits some of them. The data show about 320,000 clones, roughly 85% seen once. The data are from a study of blood T cell repertoires in COVID-19. CDR3 length: 15 residues. The clonotype originates from a woman aged 25-40 years who had been exposed to COVID-19. V and J are TRBV12-2 and TRBJ2-3; TRBD2 was called by the table and not checked on the DNA. TRBV12-2 is termed a pseudogene. Sequenced input: PBMCs or T cells enriched from blood (not recorded which). This CDR3 reads CASRLSRTSTDTQYF. In DNA, the CDR3 is TGTGCAAGTCGCTTAAGTCGGACTAGCACAGATACGCAGTATTTT.